Listed below are T cell receptor beta chains from one sample, sequenced in a study of CD8+CD57+ T cells in acquired aplastic anemia. TCRdb re-derived calls from the reads in MiXCR, one entry per CDR3 protein. This sample has a few hundred thousand distinct CDR3 sequences, with approximately 60% found just once. The sequenced material came from sorted CD4+, CD8+, or CD8+CD57+ T cells (not recorded which) from PBMCs. The receptors were gathered from a human donor in good health. CDR3s include the opening cysteine and the closing phenylalanine or tryptophan. A D gene is named only where the DNA matches it firmly.

TRBV7-8	TRBJ1-1	TRBD1	CASSLTGRSGEAFF
TRBV12-3/TRBV12-4	TRBJ2-7	.	CARSRQYEQYF
TRBV7-9	TRBJ2-1	.	CASSLWVGGVNEQFF
TRBV5-1	TRBJ2-7	.	CASRSQGNEQYF
TRBV7-8	TRBJ2-2	.	CASSPDSLQDYRWTGELFF
TRBV4-1	TRBJ1-1	.	CASSLREWTYNTEAFF
TRBV2	TRBJ1-5	.	CASSEIWGNNQPQHF
TRBV19	TRBJ1-5	.	CASSMAGGANQPQHF
TRBV19	TRBJ1-6	TRBD1	CASSMWDRDYNSPLHF
TRBV9	TRBJ1-5	TRBD1	CASSGGGYSNQPQHF
TRBV10-3	TRBJ2-5	TRBD2	CATRLAGQETQYF
TRBV20-1	TRBJ2-5	TRBD2	CSARLGGGGQETQYF
TRBV2	TRBJ1-2	.	CASTPANYGYTF
TRBV7-2	TRBJ1-5	.	CASSLRANQPQHF
TRBV15	TRBJ2-6	.	CATSGDRIQSLAGANVLTF
TRBV6-6	TRBJ2-7	.	CASSNSQHGGWRYEQYF
TRBV4-1	TRBJ2-7	.	CASSHSPGFYEQYF
TRBV10-3	TRBJ1-1	TRBD1	CAISEPSRDRVAEAFF
TRBV7-2	TRBJ2-7	.	CASSKDRTYEQYF
TRBV6-5	TRBJ2-7	.	CASWTGGNEQYF
TRBV20-1	TRBJ2-5	TRBD2	CSARALAGGSIQETQYF
TRBV24-1	TRBJ2-1	.	CATSDTRLGNEQFF
TRBV5-1	TRBJ2-7	TRBD2	CASGRDATYEQYF
TRBV12-3/TRBV12-4	TRBJ2-7	TRBD2	CASRLAGLRDEQYF
TRBV7-8	TRBJ2-3	.	CASSSWEGEADTQYF
TRBV20-1	TRBJ2-5	.	CSARKSQQGTETQYF